Listed here is a single TCR beta chain. The timepoints at which blood was sampled were baseline, cycle 4 day 1, and cycle 7 day 1. Using immunoSEQ multiplex PCR, the repertoire was profiled, and TCRdb retains in-frame clones only, with some absent. The profile covers 70,000 to 100,000 clones, with about 87% appearing a single time and 6% to 7.5% taken by the ten largest. This record comes from a study of OX40 agonist ivuxolimab in advanced cancers. About the study: As their treatment, patients were administered ivuxolimab, an agonistic anti-OX40 (CD134) antibody. Partial responses occurred in Three dose-escalation patients, one with hepatocellular carcinoma and two with cutaneous melanoma.

Germline CDR1 is MNHNS and CDR2 is SASEGT. This CDR3 has 13 residues. Trimming cost V 6 bases and J 4 bases; bases outside gene matches: 6. The sequencing used CD4+ or CD8+ T cells sorted from blood, collected in a trial of the OX40 agonist ivuxolimab. The receptor's source is an adult with an advanced solid tumor such as melanoma, head and neck, liver or kidney cancer. This sequence joins TRBV6-1 and TRBJ2-7, with TRBD1 matching over 7 bases. As DNA, the CDR3 is TGTGCCAGCAGCCAGACAGGGTCTTACGAGCAGTACTTC. Translated, it gives CASSQTGSYEQYF.